The sequence of this T cell receptor (beta chain) was determined in a study of cytomegalovirus exposure and HLA in healthy donors. The PCR made use of 60 Vbeta and 13 Jbeta primers. Data came from immunoSEQ multiplex PCR; TCRdb stores just in-frame clones and leaves some out. The sample consists of some 160,000 clones, about 72% of them appearing once. This clone was recorded a few times. Its antigen is unidentified. Notes on the study in general: Later, TCR association rates were found to vary by HLA locus, highest for DRB1 and lowest for HLA-C. Rare TCR sequences predominated, though certain public TCRs were found in many donors. Through in vitro validation, three CMV-associated chains were shown to be specific for CMV antigens.

Sequencing used PBMCs. This TCR was sampled from a man aged 35-49 years in good health and CMV-seronegative.

CDR3 in DNA: TGTGCCAGCAGTGTTTTCTTTCGCAACAGGGGGGATTCACCCCTCCACTTT. As protein: CASSVFFRNRGDSPLHF. The rearrangement joins TRBV6-1 to TRBJ1-6, with 8 bases matching TRBD1. Germline V gene sequence: CDR1 MNHNS, CDR2 SASEGT. The CDR3 sequence is 17 residues long. Unmatched junction bases numbered 13, after V lost 4 bases and J lost 8 bases.